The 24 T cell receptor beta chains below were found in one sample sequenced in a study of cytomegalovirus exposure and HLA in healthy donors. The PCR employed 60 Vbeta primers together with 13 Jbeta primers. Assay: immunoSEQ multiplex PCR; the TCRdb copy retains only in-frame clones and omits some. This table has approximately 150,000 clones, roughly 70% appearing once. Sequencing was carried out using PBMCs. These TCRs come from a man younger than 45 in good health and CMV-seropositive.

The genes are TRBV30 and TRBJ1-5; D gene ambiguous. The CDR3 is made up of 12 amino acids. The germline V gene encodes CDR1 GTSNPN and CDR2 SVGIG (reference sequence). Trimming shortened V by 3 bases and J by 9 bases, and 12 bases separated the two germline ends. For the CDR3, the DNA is TGTGCCTGGAGCCGAACTCGGGGGCCCCAGCATTTT. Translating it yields CAWSRTRGPQHF.

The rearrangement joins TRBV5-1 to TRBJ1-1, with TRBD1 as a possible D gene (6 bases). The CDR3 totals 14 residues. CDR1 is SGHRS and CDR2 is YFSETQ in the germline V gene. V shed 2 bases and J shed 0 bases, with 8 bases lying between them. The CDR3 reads CASSFAGVNTEAFF. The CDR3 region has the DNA TGCGCCAGCAGCTTTGCAGGGGTGAACACTGAAGCTTTCTTT.

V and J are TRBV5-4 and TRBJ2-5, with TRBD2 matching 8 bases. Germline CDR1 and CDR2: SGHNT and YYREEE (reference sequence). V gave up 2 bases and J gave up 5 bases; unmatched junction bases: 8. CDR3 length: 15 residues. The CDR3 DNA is TGTGCCAGCAGCTTCTCCATAGCGGGACTGGAGACCCAGTACTTC. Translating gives CASSFSIAGLETQYF. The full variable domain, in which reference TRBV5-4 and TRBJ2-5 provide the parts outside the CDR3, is ETGVTQSPTHLIKTRGQQVTLRCSSQSGHNTVSWYQQALGQGPQFIFQYYREEENGRGNFPPRFSGLQFPNYSSELNVNALELDDSALYLCASSFSIAGLETQYFGPGTRLLVL.

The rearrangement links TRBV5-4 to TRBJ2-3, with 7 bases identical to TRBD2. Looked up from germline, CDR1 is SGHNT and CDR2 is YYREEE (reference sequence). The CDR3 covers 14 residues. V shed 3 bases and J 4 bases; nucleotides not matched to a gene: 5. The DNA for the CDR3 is TGTGCCAGCAGCTGGGGGAGGGCGCCAGATACGCAGTATTTT. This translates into CASSWGRAPDTQYF.

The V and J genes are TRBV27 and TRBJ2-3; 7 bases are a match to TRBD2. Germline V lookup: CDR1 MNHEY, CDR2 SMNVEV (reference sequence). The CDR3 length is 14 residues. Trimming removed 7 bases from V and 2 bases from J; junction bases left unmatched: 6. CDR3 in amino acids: CASMRGSITDTQYF. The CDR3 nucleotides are TGTGCCAGCATGCGCGGGAGTATCACAGATACGCAGTATTTT.

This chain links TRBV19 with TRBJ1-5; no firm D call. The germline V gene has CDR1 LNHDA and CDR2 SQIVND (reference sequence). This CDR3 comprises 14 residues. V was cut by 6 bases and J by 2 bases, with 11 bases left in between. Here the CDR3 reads CASRREEGNQPQHF. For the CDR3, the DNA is TGTGCCAGTAGGAGGGAGGAGGGCAATCAGCCCCAGCATTTT.

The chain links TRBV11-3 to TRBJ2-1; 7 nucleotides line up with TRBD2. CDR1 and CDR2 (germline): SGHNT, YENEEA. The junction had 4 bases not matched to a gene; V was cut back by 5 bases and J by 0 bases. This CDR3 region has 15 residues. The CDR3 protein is CASSTPSGSYNEQFF. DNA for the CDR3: TGTGCCAGCAGCACGCCTAGCGGCTCCTACAATGAGCAGTTCTTC.

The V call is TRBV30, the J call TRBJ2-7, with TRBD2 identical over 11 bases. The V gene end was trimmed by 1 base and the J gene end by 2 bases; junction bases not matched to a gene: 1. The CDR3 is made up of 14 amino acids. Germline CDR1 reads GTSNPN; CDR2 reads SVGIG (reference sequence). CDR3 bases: TGTGCCTGGAGTGGACTAGCGGGGCCCTACGAGCAGTACTTC. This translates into CAWSGLAGPYEQYF.

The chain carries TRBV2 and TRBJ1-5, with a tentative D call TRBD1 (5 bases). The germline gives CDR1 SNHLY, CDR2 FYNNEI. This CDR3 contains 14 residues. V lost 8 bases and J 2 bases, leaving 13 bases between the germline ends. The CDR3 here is CASEQEMGNQPQHF. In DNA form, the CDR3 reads TGTGCCAGCGAACAGGAAATGGGCAATCAGCCCCAGCATTTT.

This CDR3 is CASSLAPGLDEKLFF. In DNA form, the CDR3 reads TGTGCCAGCAGCTTAGCGCCCGGGTTGGATGAAAAACTGTTTTTT. The chain is built from TRBV7-2 and TRBJ1-4; D unclear. This CDR3 has 15 residues. Trimming shortened V by 0 bases and J by 6 bases, and 11 bases separated the two germline ends. CDR1 and CDR2 from the germline V gene are SGHTA and FQGNSA.

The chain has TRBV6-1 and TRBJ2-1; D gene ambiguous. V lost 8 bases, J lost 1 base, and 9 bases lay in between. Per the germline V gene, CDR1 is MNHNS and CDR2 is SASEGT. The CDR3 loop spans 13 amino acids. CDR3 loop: CASARISYNEQFF. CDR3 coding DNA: TGTGCCAGCGCCAGGATTTCCTACAATGAGCAGTTCTTC.

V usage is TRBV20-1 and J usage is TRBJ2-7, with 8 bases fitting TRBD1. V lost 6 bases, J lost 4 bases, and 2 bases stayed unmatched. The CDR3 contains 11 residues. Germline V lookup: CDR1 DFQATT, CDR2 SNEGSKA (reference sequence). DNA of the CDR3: TGCAGTGCCAGACAGGGGTACGAGCAGTACTTC. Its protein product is CSARQGYEQYF.

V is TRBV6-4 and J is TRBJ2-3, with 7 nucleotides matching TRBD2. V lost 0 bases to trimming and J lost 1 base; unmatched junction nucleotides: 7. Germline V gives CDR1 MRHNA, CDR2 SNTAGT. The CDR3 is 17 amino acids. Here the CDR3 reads CASSDSTAGGGTDTQYF. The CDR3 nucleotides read TGTGCCAGCAGTGACTCGACTGCTGGGGGGGGCACAGATACGCAGTATTTT.

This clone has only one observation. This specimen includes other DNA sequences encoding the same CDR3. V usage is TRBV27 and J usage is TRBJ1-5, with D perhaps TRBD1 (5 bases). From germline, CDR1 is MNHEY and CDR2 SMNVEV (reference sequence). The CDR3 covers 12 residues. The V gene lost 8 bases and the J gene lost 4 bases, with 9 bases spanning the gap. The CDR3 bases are TGTGCCAGCTCCTCAGGGAATCAGCCCCAGCATTTT. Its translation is CASSSGNQPQHF.

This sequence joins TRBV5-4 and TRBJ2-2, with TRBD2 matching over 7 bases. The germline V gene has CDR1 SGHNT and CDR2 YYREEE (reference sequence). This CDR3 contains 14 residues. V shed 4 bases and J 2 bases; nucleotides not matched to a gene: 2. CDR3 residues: CASSPGGNTGELFF. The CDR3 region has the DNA TGTGCCAGCAGCCCGGGGGGAAACACCGGGGAGCTGTTTTTT.

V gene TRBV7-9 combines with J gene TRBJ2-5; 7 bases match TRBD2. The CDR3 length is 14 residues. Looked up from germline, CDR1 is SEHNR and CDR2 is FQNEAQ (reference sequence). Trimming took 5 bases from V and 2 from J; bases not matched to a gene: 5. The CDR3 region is CASSPRDYQETQYF. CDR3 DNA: TGTGCCAGCAGCCCCCGGGACTATCAAGAGACCCAGTACTTC.

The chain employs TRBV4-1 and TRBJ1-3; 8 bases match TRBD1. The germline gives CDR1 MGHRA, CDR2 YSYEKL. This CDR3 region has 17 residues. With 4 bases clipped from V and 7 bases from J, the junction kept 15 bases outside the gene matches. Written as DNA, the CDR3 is TGCGCCAGCAGCCGGGGCCCAGGGGGCGCTGGGAAGAACACCATATATTTT. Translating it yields CASSRGPGGAGKNTIYF.

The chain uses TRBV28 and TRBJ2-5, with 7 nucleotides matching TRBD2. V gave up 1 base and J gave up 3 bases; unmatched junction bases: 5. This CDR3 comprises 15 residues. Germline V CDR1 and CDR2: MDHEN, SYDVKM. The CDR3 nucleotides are TGTGCCAGCAGTTTATTTACCGGACTAGAAGAGACCCAGTACTTC. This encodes CASSLFTGLEETQYF.

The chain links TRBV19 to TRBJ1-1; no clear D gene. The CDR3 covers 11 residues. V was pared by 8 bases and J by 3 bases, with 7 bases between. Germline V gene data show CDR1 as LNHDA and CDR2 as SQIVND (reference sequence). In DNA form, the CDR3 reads TGTGCCAGTTTTCAGTACACTGAAGCTTTCTTT. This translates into CASFQYTEAFF.

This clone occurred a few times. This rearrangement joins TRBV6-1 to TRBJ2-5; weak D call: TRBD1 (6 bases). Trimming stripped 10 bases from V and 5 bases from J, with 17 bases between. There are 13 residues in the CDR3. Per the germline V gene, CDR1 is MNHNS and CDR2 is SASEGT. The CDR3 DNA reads TGTGCCACCGGAGCTCAGGGGCGGGAGACCCAGTACTTC. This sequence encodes CATGAQGRETQYF.

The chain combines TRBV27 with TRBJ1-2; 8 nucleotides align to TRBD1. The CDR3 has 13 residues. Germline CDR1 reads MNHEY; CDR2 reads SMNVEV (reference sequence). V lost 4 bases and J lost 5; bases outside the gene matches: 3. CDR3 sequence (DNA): TGTGCCAGCAGTTGGACAGGGAGATATGGCTACACCTTC. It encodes CASSWTGRYGYTF.

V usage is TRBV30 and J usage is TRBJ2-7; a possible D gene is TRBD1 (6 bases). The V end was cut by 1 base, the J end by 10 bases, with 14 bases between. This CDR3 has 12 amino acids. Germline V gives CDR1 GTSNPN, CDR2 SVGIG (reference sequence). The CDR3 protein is CAWSDTGTPQYF. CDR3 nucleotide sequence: TGTGCCTGGAGTGATACAGGGACCCCCCAGTACTTC.

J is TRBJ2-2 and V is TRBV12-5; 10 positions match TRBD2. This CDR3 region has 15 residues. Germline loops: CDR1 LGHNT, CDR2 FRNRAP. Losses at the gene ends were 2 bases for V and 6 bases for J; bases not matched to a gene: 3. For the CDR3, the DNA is TGTGCTAGTGGTTTGCCTAGCGGGAGCGCCGGGGAGCTGTTTTTT. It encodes CASGLPSGSAGELFF.

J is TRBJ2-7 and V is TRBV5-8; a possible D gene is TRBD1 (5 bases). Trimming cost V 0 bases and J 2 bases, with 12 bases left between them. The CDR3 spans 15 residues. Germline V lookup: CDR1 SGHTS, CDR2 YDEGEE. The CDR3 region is CASSLGTGETYEQYF. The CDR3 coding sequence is TGTGCCAGCAGCTTGGGAACAGGCGAGACCTACGAGCAGTACTTC. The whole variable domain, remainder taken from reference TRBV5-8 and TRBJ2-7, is EAGVTQSPTHLIKTRGQQATLRCSPISGHTSVYWYQQALGLGLQFLLWYDEGEERNRGNFPPRFSGRQFPNYSSELNVNALELEDSALYLCASSLGTGETYEQYFGPGTRLTVT.